The 23 T cell receptor beta chains below come from one sample, sequenced in a study of blood T cells in healthy people across ages. With a J-beta primer mix and a sample-barcoded 5' primer, a second PCR ran about 6 to 11 cycles. TCRdb analysed the 5' RACE reads with MiXCR anew, one entry per CDR3 protein. The profile shows 1.5 million to 2 million distinct CDR3 sequences, 28% of them singletons. Sequenced: blood. Receptor source: a woman in her thirties in good health.

This clonotype was observed at least ten times. The chain employs TRBV12-3 or TRBV12-4 and TRBJ2-1, with D unresolved. The CDR3 length is 12 residues. Trimming took off 6 bases at V and 3 bases at J, with 6 bases between the two ends. The CDR3 DNA follows: TGTGCCAGCAGCCGAGGCTACAATGAGCAGTTCTTC. This sequence encodes CASSRGYNEQFF.

Many counts were recorded for this clonotype. This chain links TRBV5-1 with TRBJ2-7; D is ambiguous. CDR1 and CDR2 (germline): SGHRS, YFSETQ. The CDR3 loop spans 13 amino acids. Trimming removed 0 bases at V and 3 bases at J, with 7 bases between. The CDR3 nucleotides read TGCGCCAGCAGCTTGGTTCTAAACTACGAGCAGTACTTC. Translated: CASSLVLNYEQYF.

This clonotype was seen a handful of times. The V call is TRBV10-3, the J call TRBJ1-2, with 7 bases identical to TRBD1. Germline values: CDR1 ENHRY, CDR2 SYGVKD. This CDR3 spans 12 amino acids. With V trimmed by 6 bases and J by 8 bases, 6 bases remained unmatched. CDR3 nucleotides: TGTGCCATCAGCGGGGACAGTAACGGCTACACCTTC. It yields the protein CAISGDSNGYTF.

Remarks on this clonotype: Just one base apart from a much larger clone, this may be a read error. This chain connects TRBV6-6 to TRBJ2-7; D is possibly TRBD2 (5 bases). CDR1 and CDR2 (germline): MNHNY, SVGAGI (reference sequence). Trimming took off 2 bases at V and 6 bases at J, with 20 bases between the two ends. The CDR3 covers 16 residues. CDR3 region: CASSYPKEVDRSEQYF. The CDR3 DNA is TGTGCCAGCAGTTACCCCAAGGAGGTGGATAGGAGCGAGCAGTACTTC.

The table lists this clonotype with many counts. The chain recombines TRBV5-5 with TRBJ2-1; D gene unclear. In germline, CDR1 is SGHKS, CDR2 YYEKEE (reference sequence). Trimming left V 4 bases short and J 6 bases short, with 8 bases between. The CDR3 extends over 12 amino acids. The CDR3 spells CASSRTLNEQFF. Written as DNA, the CDR3 is TGTGCCAGCAGCCGGACCCTCAATGAGCAGTTCTTC. Combining the CDR3 with reference TRBV5-5 and TRBJ2-1 gives the whole variable domain DAGVTQSPTHLIKTRGQQVTLRCSPISGHKSVSWYQQVLGQGPQFIFQYYEKEERGRGNFPDRFSARQFPNYSSELNVNALLLGDSALYLCASSRTLNEQFFGPGTRLTVL.

The chain is built from TRBV30 and TRBJ2-5; 8 bases are a match to TRBD2. The J call may be wrong; the DNA end is better matched by TRBJ2-7. CDR1 is GTSNPN, CDR2 SVGIG, per germline (reference sequence). The length of the CDR3 is 16 residues. Here the CDR3 reads CAWRTDKGSGNYEQYF. CDR3 DNA sequence: TGTGCCTGGAGGACGGACAAGGGTAGCGGGAACTACGAGCAGTACTTC.

V is TRBV20-1 and J is TRBJ2-3; D unresolved. CDR1 and CDR2 (germline): DFQATT, SNEGSKA (reference sequence). The V end was cut by 0 bases, the J end by 4 bases, with 8 bases between. The CDR3 covers 13 residues. DNA of the CDR3: TGCAGTGCTAGAGATGGTAGTTCAGATACGCAGTATTTT. Translation: CSARDGSSDTQYF.

This chain uses TRBV20-1 with TRBJ2-4, with 8 bases identical to TRBD2. The CDR3 has 11 residues. Germline V gene data show CDR1 as DFQATT and CDR2 as SNEGSKA (reference sequence). J lost 10 bases, V lost 2 bases, and 1 base had no gene match. CDR3 sequence (DNA): TGCAGTGCTAGAAGCGGGGGTATTCAGTACTTC. This codes for CSARSGGIQYF.

The rearrangement links TRBV7-2 to TRBJ1-2, with D uncertain. Germline V lookup: CDR1 SGHTA, CDR2 FQGNSA. This CDR3 is built from 11 residues. V lost 4 bases to trimming and J lost 8 bases, with 8 bases between them. The CDR3 region is CASSSKRGYTF. The CDR3 nucleotides are TGTGCCAGCAGCTCCAAGCGCGGCTACACCTTC.

This clonotype was recorded a few times. V and J are TRBV29-1 and TRBJ2-1; D is unresolved. The CDR3 has 14 residues. Germline V gives CDR1 SQVTM, CDR2 ANQGSEA. The germline V and J ends were trimmed by 0 bases and 2 bases, with 8 bases remaining between them. CDR3 amino acids: CSVEEGLAYNEQFF. As DNA, the CDR3 is TGCAGCGTTGAAGAAGGGCTAGCCTACAATGAGCAGTTCTTC.

The V call is TRBV11-2, the J call TRBJ2-2; D not resolved. CDR3 length: 13 residues. From germline, CDR1 is SGHAT and CDR2 FQNNGV. V shed 5 bases and J shed 7 bases, with 11 bases lying between them. This CDR3 is CASSTKPVGELFF. The CDR3 DNA sequence: TGTGCCAGCAGCACTAAGCCGGTCGGGGAGCTGTTTTTT.

V gene TRBV11-2 combines with J gene TRBJ2-5; D is perhaps TRBD2 (6 bases). With 5 bases removed from V and 3 bases from J, the gap between germline ends came to 16 bases. This CDR3 spans 15 amino acids. The germline gives CDR1 SGHAT, CDR2 FQNNGV. CDR3 amino acids: CASSLFFGGKETQYF. CDR3 DNA: TGTGCCAGCAGCCTATTCTTCGGGGGTAAAGAGACCCAGTACTTC.

The table lists this clonotype with many counts. The chain couples TRBV20-1 to TRBJ2-1, with 8 nucleotides matching TRBD1. The length of the CDR3 is 15 residues. V dropped 5 bases and J dropped 1; count of bases not matched to a gene: 7. Germline V gives CDR1 DFQATT, CDR2 SNEGSKA (reference sequence). Here the CDR3 reads CSAGRTGRSYNEQFF. The CDR3 bases are TGCAGTGCTGGGCGGACAGGGCGTTCCTACAATGAGCAGTTCTTC.

This clonotype has ten or more counts. The rearrangement uses TRBV29-1 and TRBJ1-2; the D gene is possibly TRBD1 (5 bases). Trimming took 2 bases from V and 1 from J, leaving 8 bases between them. Germline values: CDR1 SQVTM, CDR2 ANQGSEA. The CDR3 has 13 amino acids. CDR3 residues: CSVEQGVNYGYTF. The CDR3 region has the DNA TGCAGCGTTGAACAGGGAGTTAACTATGGCTACACCTTC.

The chain is built from TRBV29-1 and TRBJ2-7; D may be TRBD1 or TRBD2 (5 bases each). Germline lookup yields CDR1 SQVTM and CDR2 ANQGSEA. V shed 5 bases and J shed 3 bases, with 14 bases lying between them. This CDR3 contains 13 residues. The chain's CDR3 is CSVTTGRGYEQYF. DNA of the CDR3: TGCAGCGTTACCACAGGACGGGGCTACGAGCAGTACTTC.

On this clonotype itself: A much larger clone lies one base from this, so it may be a read error. The gene calls are TRBV28 and TRBJ2-1, with 13 bases matching TRBD2. CDR3 length: 15 amino acids. Germline V gene sequence: CDR1 MDHEN, CDR2 SYDVKM. V was pared by 6 bases and J by 8 bases, with 7 bases of the junction left unmatched. This CDR3 is CASRPGTSGDDEQFF. Written as DNA, the CDR3 is TGTGCCAGCAGACCTGGGACTAGCGGGGACGATGAGCAGTTCTTC.

V usage is TRBV5-1 and J usage is TRBJ2-1; TRBD2 aligns across 15 bases. The CDR3 spans 16 residues. The germline CDR1 and CDR2 sequences are SGHRS and YFSETQ. With V trimmed by 7 bases and J by 2 bases, 4 bases remained unmatched. The CDR3 loop reads CASGRTSGGAYNEQFF. The CDR3 nucleotides are TGCGCCAGCGGAAGGACTAGCGGGGGGGCCTACAATGAGCAGTTCTTC.

The V gene is TRBV20-1, the J gene TRBJ2-3; 10 nucleotides align to TRBD2. This CDR3 has 16 residues. Germline V gene data show CDR1 as DFQATT and CDR2 as SNEGSKA (reference sequence). J lost 4 bases, V lost 5 bases, and 12 bases had no gene match. The CDR3 region has the DNA TGCAGTGCTGCCCAAGGGAGCGGGAGGGGGGCAGATACGCAGTATTTT. Its translation: CSAAQGSGRGADTQYF.

This clonotype turned up a few times. V usage is TRBV7-9 and J usage is TRBJ2-1; 7 nucleotides agree with TRBD2. After removal of 5 bases from V and 5 bases from J, the junction contained 15 bases not matched to a gene. This CDR3 region has 17 residues. Germline V lookup: CDR1 SEHNR, CDR2 FQNEAQ (reference sequence). CDR3 sequence reads: CASSGEGREVPNNEQFF. CDR3 sequence (DNA): TGTGCCAGCAGCGGGGAGGGTCGGGAGGTCCCCAACAATGAGCAGTTCTTC.

This clonotype was seen a handful of times. This chain connects TRBV25-1 to TRBJ2-5; a possible D gene is TRBD1 (6 bases). Germline V CDR1 and CDR2: MGHDK, SYGVNS. V dropped 2 bases and J dropped 0 bases, with 7 bases sitting between them. The CDR3 is 14 residues long. CDR3: CASSEGQNQETQYF. In nucleotides, the CDR3 is TGTGCCAGCAGTGAAGGACAGAACCAAGAGACCCAGTACTTC.

A few counts support this clonotype. The chain has TRBV12-3 or TRBV12-4 and TRBJ1-2; 9 bases align to TRBD1. The CDR3 contains 15 residues. The trim removed 0 bases at V and 8 bases at J, leaving 7 bases unmatched. The CDR3 DNA is TGTGCCAGCAGTTTAGCTACAGGGGGCGAAACCGGCTACACCTTC. Translating gives CASSLATGGETGYTF.

The table lists this clonotype with a few counts. The CDR3 coding sequence is TGTGCCAGCAGCTTGGTCCCTGATGGGCAGTTCTTC. It codes for CASSLVPDGQFF. The gene calls are TRBV7-2 and TRBJ2-1; D call uncertain. The ends were cut back, 3 bases at V and 12 bases at J, with 12 bases in the middle. This CDR3 contains 12 residues. CDR1 is SGHTA and CDR2 is FQGNSA in the germline V gene.

This chain uses TRBV27 with TRBJ1-2; TRBD1 agrees at 7 bases. Looked up from germline, CDR1 is MNHEY and CDR2 is SMNVEV (reference sequence). This CDR3 contains 13 residues. V gave up 7 bases and J gave up 2 bases; unmatched junction bases: 4. The CDR3 region is CASTAGQNYGYTF. CDR3 DNA sequence: TGTGCCAGCACCGCGGGACAGAACTATGGCTACACCTTC.